Listed here is a single TCR beta chain. Its antigen is not identified. The source of the sample is a study of graft-versus-host responses after intestinal transplantation. Study-level information: Tacrolimus and steroids were given for 2 to 3 years to all recipients after anti-thymocyte globulin induction.

The CDR3 is 13 residues long. The germline V gene has CDR1 SGHVS and CDR2 FNYEAQ. V lost 6 bases to trimming and J lost 3 bases, with 11 bases between them. This table comes from immunoSEQ multiplex PCR, and its TCRdb copy is limited to in-frame clones, with some not included. The sample includes around 110,000 clones, just over 90% of them seen just once. The clonotype was recovered from a human donor who received an intestinal transplant. V and J are TRBV7-6 and TRBJ1-1, with D perhaps matching TRBD1 (6 bases). The material sequenced was unstimulated CD4+ T cells sorted from spleen or lymph node cells, taken before intestinal transplant. The CDR3 nucleotides read TGTGCCAGCAGTTTTGGACAGTACACTGAAGCTTTCTTT. It codes for CASSFGQYTEAFF. Filled out from reference TRBV7-6 and TRBJ1-1, the complete variable domain reads GAGVSQSPRYKVTKRGQDVALRCDPISGHVSLYWYRQALGQGPEFLTYFNYEAQQDKSGLPNDRFSAERPEGSISTLTIQRTEQRDSAMYRCASSFGQYTEAFFGQGTRLTVV.